This is a list of T cell receptor beta chains from one sample in a study of T cell responses to AZD1222 COVID-19 vaccine. The data were produced by immunoSEQ multiplex PCR, yet TCRdb's version contains in-frame clones alone and is incomplete. The sample holds 100,000 to 150,000 clones, around 93% seen once. The sample in question was peripheral blood, obtained on day 0 of AZD1222 vaccination. Source of these receptors: an adult in good health. Each CDR3 is given without its conserved first and last residue. The D gene is left open where the match is weak.

d_gene	v_gene	j_gene	CDR3aa
NA	TRBV6-5	TRBJ1-5	ASLELQGQPQH
NA	TRBV28	TRBJ2-5	ASRLGGGRVRETQY
NA	TRBV7-2	TRBJ2-7	ASSLVSGASYEQY
TRBD2	TRBV18	TRBJ2-3	ASSPSSGRRTDTQY
TRBD2	TRBV4-2	TRBJ2-7	ASSQASGRVEQY
NA	TRBV20-1	TRBJ1-2	SASAGGGYT
NA	TRBV19	TRBJ1-2	ASLDRTPGGYT
NA	TRBV6-5	TRBJ1-2	ASSSNSYGYT
NA	TRBV5-1	TRBJ2-2	ASSVQSQGSHTGELF
TRBD1	TRBV9	TRBJ2-5	ASSVQDRGETQY
NA	TRBV12-3/TRBV12-4	TRBJ2-2	ASSLQGTGELF
NA	TRBV9	TRBJ2-5	ASSPPTARGETQY
NA	TRBV5-1	TRBJ2-7	ASSLASLSYEQY
NA	TRBV5-1	TRBJ1-6	ASSLEARENSPLH
NA	TRBV12-3/TRBV12-4	TRBJ2-2	AGSGDTGELF
NA	TRBV7-8	TRBJ2-1	ASSLVLAYNEQF
TRBD1	TRBV27	TRBJ1-5	ASSIGTAYSNQPQH
TRBD2	TRBV5-1	TRBJ2-1	ASSFVAGGPVEQF
NA	TRBV28	TRBJ2-3	ASSPGVAGDTQY
NA	TRBV11-2	TRBJ2-2	ASSQGTGELF
NA	TRBV10-3	TRBJ1-1	AISGGKNTEAF
TRBD2	TRBV5-1	TRBJ2-5	ASSLIAGVRKETQY
TRBD2	TRBV27	TRBJ2-1	ASTPLAGDEQF
NA	TRBV6-5	TRBJ2-3	ASSPWGSYTDTQY
NA	TRBV25-1	TRBJ1-2	ASSELYGYT
NA	TRBV2	TRBJ1-2	ASNLVDSKNYGYT
NA	TRBV6-6	TRBJ1-4	ASSYAGATNEKLF
TRBD1	TRBV9	TRBJ1-2	ASSTRQGAGGYT
TRBD1	TRBV24-1	TRBJ1-6	ATSLTGRTPLH
NA	TRBV13	TRBJ1-1	ASSLGQGMNTEAF
NA	TRBV27	TRBJ2-7	ASSINRQGYEQY
TRBD2	TRBV11-3	TRBJ2-1	ASSPGLAGAWVLNEQF
TRBD2	TRBV5-6	TRBJ2-7	ASSLRLAGVYEQY
NA	TRBV27	TRBJ2-3	ASSKTVQSTDTQY